The 14 T cell receptor beta chains below all came from one sample that was sequenced in a study of cytomegalovirus exposure and HLA in healthy donors (dated by TCRdb to about 2017). Receptors were amplified or captured by the immunoSEQ multiplex PCR assay. The multiplex PCR relied on a mix of 60 forward primers for TCR Vbeta segments and 13 reverse primers for TCR Jbeta segments. TCRdb provides this immuneACCESS table in a form limited to in-frame rearrangements. Some clones are lacking; in checked studies, under half of them reflect an unresolved V gene, and why the rest are absent is not known. The table kept for this sample lists roughly 75,000 clones. The ten largest clones represent roughly 0.8% of the sample. Sequencing used PBMCs. The receptors here all came from a boy aged 10-17 years in good health and CMV-seronegative.

V usage is TRBV29-1 and J usage is TRBJ1-1; D not resolved. V was cut by 7 bases and J by 4 bases, with 13 bases left in between. The germline V gene has CDR1 SQVTM and CDR2 ANQGSEA. The CDR3 is 12 amino acids. DNA for the CDR3: TGCAGCGGCGAAGAAGGGAGCACTGAAGCTTTCTTT. Protein: CSGEEGSTEAFF.

The rearrangement joins TRBV4-2 to TRBJ1-1; D gene ambiguous. CDR1 and CDR2 (germline): LGHNA, YNFKEQ. CDR3 length: 12 residues. V was cut by 2 bases and J by 5 bases, with 6 bases left in between. The CDR3 nucleotides are TGTGCCAGCAGCCAACGGGGTACTGAAGCTTTCTTT. Translated: CASSQRGTEAFF.

The J gene is TRBJ2-1, the V gene TRBV4-2; 7 nucleotides line up with TRBD2. The CDR3 contains 16 residues. CDR1 is LGHNA and CDR2 is YNFKEQ in the germline V gene. V shed 3 bases and J 0 bases; nucleotides not matched to a gene: 5. In nucleotides, the CDR3 is TGTGCCAGCAGCCACGATGGGACTACCTCCTACAATGAGCAGTTCTTC. Translating it yields CASSHDGTTSYNEQFF.

The chain combines TRBV13 with TRBJ1-4; tentative D call: TRBD1 (5 bases). The CDR3 contains 14 residues. CDR1 is PRHDT and CDR2 is FYEKMQ in the germline V gene (reference sequence). Between the trimmed V and J ends, which lost 5 bases and 8 bases, there was a span of 15 bases. CDR3 sequence (DNA): TGTGCCAGCAGCGAAGGGACGGGAGGGGAAAAACTGTTTTTT. As protein: CASSEGTGGEKLFF.

The rearrangement uses TRBV6-1 and TRBJ2-6; D is uncertain. V was pared by 2 bases and J by 1 base, with 6 bases between. CDR1 and CDR2 (germline): MNHNS, SASEGT. The CDR3 contains 15 residues. In DNA form, the CDR3 reads TGTGCCAGCAGTGAAAAGAGATCTGGGGCCAACGTCCTGACTTTC. It translates to CASSEKRSGANVLTF.

Regarding this clone: Germline and junction disagree at one end, which may indicate a read error. The genes are TRBV5-6 and TRBJ1-2; D is perhaps TRBD1 (6 bases). Germline V lookup: CDR1 SGHDT, CDR2 YYEEEE. CDR3 length equals 13 residues. The CDR3 region is CASSYPIQGYPLF. The DNA of the CDR3 is TGTGCCAGCAGCTACCCGATACAGGGTTATCCACTCTTC.

Written as DNA, the CDR3 is TGTGCCAGTAGTATAACGGGAAGCTCCTACAATGAGCAGTTCTTC. It specifies CASSITGSSYNEQFF. The chain joins TRBV19 to TRBJ2-1; maybe TRBD2 (5 bases). V was cut by 2 bases and J by 0 bases, with 8 bases left in between. The CDR3 spans 15 residues. The germline CDR1 and CDR2 sequences are LNHDA and SQIVND (reference sequence).

The CDR3 DNA is TGTGCCAGCAGTTACCGTCCCGGGACAGGGCCAGTCGCGTCTTTCTTT. Residues: CASSYRPGTGPVASFF. The rearrangement joins TRBV6-5 to TRBJ1-1; 9 bases line up with TRBD1. The V and J ends lost 2 bases and 12 bases, in that order; junction bases with no gene match: 16. The CDR3 has 16 amino acids. Germline V gives CDR1 MNHEY, CDR2 SVGAGI.

The V gene is TRBV4-2, the J gene TRBJ2-7; 8 nucleotides line up with TRBD1. V gave up 4 bases and J gave up 6 bases; unmatched junction bases: 8. In germline, CDR1 is LGHNA, CDR2 YNFKEQ. The CDR3 has 14 residues. This chain's CDR3 is CASSPEDRESEQYF. CDR3 DNA: TGTGCCAGCAGCCCTGAGGACAGGGAAAGCGAGCAGTACTTC.

This chain connects TRBV30 to TRBJ2-1; 11 bases map to TRBD2. The CDR3 has 17 amino acids. CDR1 GTSNPN and CDR2 SVGIG come from the germline V gene (reference sequence). Trimming at V came to 2 bases and at J to 1 base, leaving 7 bases not matched to a gene. The CDR3 reads CAWSYRASGRSYNEQFF. The CDR3 DNA reads TGTGCCTGGAGTTATAGGGCTAGCGGGAGGTCCTACAATGAGCAGTTCTTC.

J is TRBJ1-4 and V is TRBV19; no definite D call. Trimming took 4 bases from V and 0 from J, leaving 9 bases between them. The germline V gene has CDR1 LNHDA and CDR2 SQIVND (reference sequence). CDR3 size: 15 residues. CDR3 protein: CASSNSGTTNEKLFF. CDR3 coding DNA: TGTGCCAGTAGTAATTCGGGGACAACTAATGAAAAACTGTTTTTT.

The CDR3 sequence: CASSAGQNGDGYTF. CDR3 DNA: TGTGCCAGCAGCGCGGGACAGAACGGGGATGGCTACACCTTC. This chain uses TRBV9 with TRBJ1-2; 7 nucleotides agree with TRBD1. Germline assignment: CDR1 SGDLS and CDR2 YYNGEE. V gave up 3 bases and J gave up 6 bases; unmatched junction bases: 8. The length of the CDR3 is 14 residues.

V is TRBV19 and J is TRBJ2-2, with D possibly being TRBD1 (6 bases). This CDR3 has 14 amino acids. The V and J ends lost 8 bases and 7 bases respectively, with 17 bases between them. CDR1 LNHDA and CDR2 SQIVND come from the germline V gene (reference sequence). DNA of the CDR3: TGTGCCAGTCTGGGGGCGGTGGGGAACGGGGAGCTGTTTTTT. It specifies CASLGAVGNGELFF.

The gene calls are TRBV6-6 and TRBJ2-7; D may be TRBD2 (6 bases). The CDR3 covers 11 residues. The germline CDR1 and CDR2 sequences are MNHNY and SVGAGI (reference sequence). V dropped 7 bases and J dropped 6 bases, with 10 bases sitting between them. The DNA of the CDR3 is TGTGCCAGCACCCTGGAGGGCGAGCAGTACTTC. It codes for CASTLEGEQYF.